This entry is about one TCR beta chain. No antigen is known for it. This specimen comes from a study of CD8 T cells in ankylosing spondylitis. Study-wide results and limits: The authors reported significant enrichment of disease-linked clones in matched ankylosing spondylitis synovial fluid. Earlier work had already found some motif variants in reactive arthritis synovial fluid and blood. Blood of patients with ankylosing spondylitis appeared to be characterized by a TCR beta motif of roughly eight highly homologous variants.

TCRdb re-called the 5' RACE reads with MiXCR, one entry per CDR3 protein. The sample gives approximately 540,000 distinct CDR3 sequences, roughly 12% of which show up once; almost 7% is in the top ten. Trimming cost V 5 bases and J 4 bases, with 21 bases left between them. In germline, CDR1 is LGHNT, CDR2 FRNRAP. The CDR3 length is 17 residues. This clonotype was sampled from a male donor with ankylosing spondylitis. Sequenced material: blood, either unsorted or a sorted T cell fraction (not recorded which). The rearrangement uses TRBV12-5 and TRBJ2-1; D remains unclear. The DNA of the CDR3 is TGTGCTAGTGGTCCGCGTAAGGGTGGCTTATCTTACAATGAGCAGTTCTTC. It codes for CASGPRKGGLSYNEQFF.